Listed below are T cell receptor beta chains from one sample, sequenced in a study of cytomegalovirus exposure and HLA in healthy donors. The repertoire was sequenced with immunoSEQ multiplex PCR; TCRdb's copy has only in-frame clones and lacks some. The sample has tens of thousands of clones; 86% are singletons. Sequenced material: PBMCs. The receptor set was obtained from a woman in her forties in good health and CMV-seropositive. Each CDR3 is given with its conserved first and last residue. Fields, in order: D gene, clone size, CDR3 length, V gene, J gene, CDR3 DNA, CDR3 protein. D genes are given only for firm matches. Size values are once, few and many counts, or a class for expanded clones, and some rows have none.

D: TRBD2
size: NA
length: 15
V: TRBV10-3
J: TRBJ2-1
DNA: TGTGCCACAGGGACTAGCGAAGTCTCCTACAATGAGCAGTTCTTC
CDR3: CATGTSEVSYNEQFF

D: TRBD1
size: NA
length: 17
V: TRBV4-2
J: TRBJ1-5
DNA: TGTGCCAGCAGCCAAGATCAGGGGACAGGGAACCGTCAGCCCCAGCATTTT
CDR3: CASSQDQGTGNRQPQHF

D: NA
size: NA
length: 13
V: TRBV7-2
J: TRBJ2-7
DNA: TGTGCCAGCAGCTTAGGGCCGGGTAACGAGCAGTACTTC
CDR3: CASSLGPGNEQYF

D: NA
size: few
length: 13
V: TRBV27
J: TRBJ1-1
DNA: TGTGCCAGGGGGGGGCCCCGAGGCACTGAAGCTTTCTTT
CDR3: CARGGPRGTEAFF

D: TRBD1
size: NA
length: 13
V: TRBV6-1
J: TRBJ1-1
DNA: TGTGCCCACGGGACAGGGGTCGGCACTGAAGCTTTCTTT
CDR3: CAHGTGVGTEAFF

D: NA
size: NA
length: 14
V: TRBV19
J: TRBJ1-5
DNA: TGTGCCAGTAGTCCTCGACAGGTAAATCAGCCCCAGCATTTT
CDR3: CASSPRQVNQPQHF

D: TRBD2
size: NA
length: 19
V: TRBV11-3
J: TRBJ2-5
DNA: TGTGCCAGCAGAACGACCCATAGCGGGGGGGCCGTGGGGGAGGAGACCCAGTACTTC
CDR3: CASRTTHSGGAVGEETQYF

D: TRBD2
size: NA
length: 18
V: TRBV4-3
J: TRBJ2-3
DNA: TGCGCCAGCAGCCAAGGAGGCGGCGGGGGGGCCTACACAGATACGCAGTATTTT
CDR3: CASSQGGGGGAYTDTQYF

D: TRBD1
size: NA
length: 14
V: TRBV5-4
J: TRBJ2-1
DNA: TGTGCCAGCAGCTGGGACAGGGAAGGGAATGAGCAGTTCTTC
CDR3: CASSWDREGNEQFF

D: NA
size: NA
length: 16
V: TRBV21-1
J: TRBJ2-7
DNA: TGTGCCAGCAGCTCCCCCCCCTTGGACAGGACCTACGAGCAGTACTTC
CDR3: CASSSPPLDRTYEQYF

D: TRBD1
size: medium-sized
length: 14
V: TRBV25-1
J: TRBJ1-2
DNA: TGTGCCAGCAGTGAGGGGGACAGCAACTATGGCTACACCTTC
CDR3: CASSEGDSNYGYTF

D: TRBD2
size: NA
length: 15
V: TRBV4-3
J: TRBJ2-1
DNA: TGCGCCAGCAGCCAACGAGCGGGGGGTTTTAGTGAGCAGTTCTTC
CDR3: CASSQRAGGFSEQFF

D: NA
size: NA
length: 15
V: TRBV7-2
J: TRBJ2-4
DNA: TGTGCCAGCAGCTTAGAGGCGGGGTGGAAAAACATTCAGTACTTC
CDR3: CASSLEAGWKNIQYF

D: TRBD1
size: few
length: 15
V: TRBV5-1
J: TRBJ2-7
DNA: TGCGCCAGCAGCTCGACAGGGGGCGCGTCCTACGAGCAGTACTTC
CDR3: CASSSTGGASYEQYF

D: NA
size: NA
length: 14
V: TRBV7-9
J: TRBJ2-7
DNA: TGTGCCAGCAGCCCTCGTCCCGCGTCCTACGAGCAGTACTTC
CDR3: CASSPRPASYEQYF

D: TRBD1
size: NA
length: 14
V: TRBV11-2
J: TRBJ1-4
DNA: TGTGCCAGCAGCTTCGGACAGGGAAACGAAAAACTGTTTTTT
CDR3: CASSFGQGNEKLFF